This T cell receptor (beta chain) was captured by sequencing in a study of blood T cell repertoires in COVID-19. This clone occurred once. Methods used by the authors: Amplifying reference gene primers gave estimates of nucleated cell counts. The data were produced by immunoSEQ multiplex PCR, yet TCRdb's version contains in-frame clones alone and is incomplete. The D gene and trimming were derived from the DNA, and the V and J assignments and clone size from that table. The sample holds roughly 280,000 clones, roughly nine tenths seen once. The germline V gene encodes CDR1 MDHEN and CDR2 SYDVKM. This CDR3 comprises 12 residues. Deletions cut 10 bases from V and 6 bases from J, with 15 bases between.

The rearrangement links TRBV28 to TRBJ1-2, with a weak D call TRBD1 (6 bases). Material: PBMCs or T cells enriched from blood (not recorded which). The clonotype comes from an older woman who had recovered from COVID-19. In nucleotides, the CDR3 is TGTGCCACCTCCCAGGGGTTGGATGGCTACACCTTC. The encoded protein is CATSQGLDGYTF.